These 2 T cell receptor beta chains originate from one sample sequenced in a study of Tregs in tolerant kidney transplant recipients. Sequencing was performed with immunoSEQ multiplex PCR; in TCRdb, only in-frame clones are kept and a portion is missing. The sample's table shows roughly 48,000 clones. The source was CD4+ T cells from blood, collected before the transplant. Receptors originate from a human donor who received a combined kidney and bone marrow transplant.

As concerns this clone: The read stops 3 residues short of the end of the CDR3; the missing end is completed from the germline J gene. The V call is TRBV2, the J call TRBJ2-5; a possible D gene is TRBD2 (5 bases). CDR1 is SNHLY and CDR2 is FYNNEI in the germline V gene. V was shortened by 6 bases and J by 4 bases, with 15 bases between the two germline ends. This CDR3 contains 14 residues. CDR3 amino acids: CASSPDLARETQYF. The CDR3 bases that were read are TGTGCCAGCAGCCCGGATCTAGCCCGAGAGACC.

With regard to this clone: The read gets to within 3 residues of the CDR3 end, and the germline J gene fills in the rest. The chain links TRBV2 to TRBJ2-1, with D possibly matching TRBD1 (5 bases). CDR3 length: 10 residues. From germline, CDR1 is SNHLY and CDR2 FYNNEI. The V and J ends lost 8 bases and 6 bases respectively, with 5 bases between them. This chain's CDR3 is CASQGNEQFF. Incomplete CDR3 DNA: TGTGCCAGCCAGGGCAATGAG.